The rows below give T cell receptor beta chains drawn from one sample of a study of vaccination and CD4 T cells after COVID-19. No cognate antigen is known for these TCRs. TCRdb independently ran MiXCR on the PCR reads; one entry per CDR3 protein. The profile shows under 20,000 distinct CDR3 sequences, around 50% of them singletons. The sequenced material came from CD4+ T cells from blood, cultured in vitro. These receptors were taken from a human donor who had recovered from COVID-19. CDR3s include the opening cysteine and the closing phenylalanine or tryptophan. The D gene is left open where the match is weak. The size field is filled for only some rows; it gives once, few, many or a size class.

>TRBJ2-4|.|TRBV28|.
TGTGCCAGCAGGGCTGAAAACATTCAGTACTTC
CASRAENIQYF
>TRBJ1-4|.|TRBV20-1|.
TGCAGTGCTAGCGGGGGGAGTGAAAAACTGTTTTTT
CSASGGSEKLFF
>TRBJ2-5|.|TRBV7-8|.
TGTGCCAGCAGCTTAGGGGCCGAGCGGGAGACCCAGTACTTC
CASSLGAERETQYF
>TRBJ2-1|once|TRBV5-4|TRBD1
TGTGCCACCAGAGAAGCTGGACAGGGCCTGAATGAGCAGTTCTTC
CATREAGQGLNEQFF
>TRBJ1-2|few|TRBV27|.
TGTGCCAGCAGTTTATTAGGGAACCATGGCTACACCTTC
CASSLLGNHGYTF
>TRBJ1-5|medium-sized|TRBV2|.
TGTGCCAGCAGGGATCTTACAGGGTATAGCAATCAGCCCCAGCATTTT
CASRDLTGYSNQPQHF
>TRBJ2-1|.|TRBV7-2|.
TGTGCCAGCAACCAAGGGGTTGGTGAGCAGTTCTTC
CASNQGVGEQFF
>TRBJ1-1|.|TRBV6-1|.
TGTGCCAGCAGTCACCCAGGTTCACCTGAAGCTTTCTTT
CASSHPGSPEAFF
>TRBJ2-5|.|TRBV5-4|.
TGTGCCAGCAGCCTGGTCTTGGGTCTAGGTCAAGAGACCCAGTACTTC
CASSLVLGLGQETQYF
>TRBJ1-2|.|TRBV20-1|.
TGCAGTGCCAGAGATGGCCGACCCTATGGCTACACCTTC
CSARDGRPYGYTF
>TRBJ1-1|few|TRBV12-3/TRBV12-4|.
TGTGCCAGCAGTCCAGACCGGCCAGTGAACACTGAAGCTTTCTTT
CASSPDRPVNTEAFF
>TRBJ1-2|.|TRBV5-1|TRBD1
TGCGCCAGCAGCGCCCTACAGGGGGCAGGTGGCTACACCTTC
CASSALQGAGGYTF
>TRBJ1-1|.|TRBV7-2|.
TGTGCCAGCAGCTTAGGGCTGGGAGGGGTGAACACTGAAGCTTTCTTT
CASSLGLGGVNTEAFF
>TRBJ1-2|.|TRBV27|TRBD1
TGTGCCAGCAGTTTATTGGGACAGAACTATGGCTACACCTTC
CASSLLGQNYGYTF
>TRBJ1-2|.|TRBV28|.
TGTGCCAGCCGATTAGCTAACTATGGCTACACCTTC
CASRLANYGYTF
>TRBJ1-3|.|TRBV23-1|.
TGCGCCAGCATCACAGGGTCTGGAAACACCATATATTTT
CASITGSGNTIYF
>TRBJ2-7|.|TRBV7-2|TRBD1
TGTGCCAGCAGCCCTACAGGGGCGATCTACGAGCAGTACTTC
CASSPTGAIYEQYF
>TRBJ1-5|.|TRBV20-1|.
TGCAGTGCTAGGCAGGGTGCGGACAATCAGCCCCAGCATTTT
CSARQGADNQPQHF
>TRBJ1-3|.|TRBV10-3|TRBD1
TGTGCCATCATGACAGGGGGGACTGGAAACACCATATATTTT
CAIMTGGTGNTIYF
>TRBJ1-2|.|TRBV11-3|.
TGTGCCAGCAGCCCCACTTTTTTGGGGGCAGTGGGTGGCTACACCTTC
CASSPTFLGAVGGYTF
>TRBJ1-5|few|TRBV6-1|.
TGTGCCAGCAGTGAAACAGCAACTCAGCCCCAGCATTTT
CASSETATQPQHF
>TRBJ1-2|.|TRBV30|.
TGTGCCTGGAGTCCGGACTATTCTAACTATGGCTACACCTTC
CAWSPDYSNYGYTF
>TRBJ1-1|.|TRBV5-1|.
TGCGCCAGCAGCGGGTGGGGGTCTTCTTCGAGACTGAGGACTGAAGCTTTCTTT
CASSGWGSSSRLRTEAFF
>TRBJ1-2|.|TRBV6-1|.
TGTGCCAGTTTCAGGGGCAGAGAGTATGGCTACACCTTC
CASFRGREYGYTF
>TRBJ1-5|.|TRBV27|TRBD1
TGTGCCAGCAGTTTAAGGGGGACAGGGGGCGATCAGCCCCAGCATTTT
CASSLRGTGGDQPQHF
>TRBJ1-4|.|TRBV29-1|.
TGCAGCGTTGATTTGAATGAAAAACTGTTTTTT
CSVDLNEKLFF
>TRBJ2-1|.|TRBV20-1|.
TGCAGTGCTAGTCGGACTCCCAATGAGCAGTTCTTC
CSASRTPNEQFF
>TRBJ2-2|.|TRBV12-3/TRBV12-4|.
TGTGCCAGCAGACGTATCGAACACACCGGGGAGCTGTTTTTT
CASRRIEHTGELFF
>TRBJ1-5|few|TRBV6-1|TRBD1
TGTGCCACCTTGCCAGGGGGGGCAGGACGACAGCCCCAGCATTTT
CATLPGGAGRQPQHF
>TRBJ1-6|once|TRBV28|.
TGTGCCGCAAATACGGACCATAATTCACCCCTCCACTTT
CAANTDHNSPLHF
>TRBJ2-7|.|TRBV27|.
TGTGCCAGACCGATAACCCTCAGCGACTACGAGCAGTACTTC
CARPITLSDYEQYF
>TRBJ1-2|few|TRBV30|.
TGTGCCTGGAGTGTCGCAACTAACTATGGCTACACCTTC
CAWSVATNYGYTF
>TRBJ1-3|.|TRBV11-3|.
TGTGCCAGCAGCTTAGCATCCGAGGGAAACACCATATATTTT
CASSLASEGNTIYF
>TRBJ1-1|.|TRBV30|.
TGTGCCTGGAGTCCCAACCCCGGGGCAACGGCTTTCTTT
CAWSPNPGATAFF
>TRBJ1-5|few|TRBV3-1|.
TGTGCCAGCAGCCCGGGGCCGGGAGGCAATCAGCCCCAGCATTTT
CASSPGPGGNQPQHF
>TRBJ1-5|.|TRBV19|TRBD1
TGTGCCAGTAGGGGGACAGGAATTTATAGCAATCAGCCCCAGCATTTT
CASRGTGIYSNQPQHF
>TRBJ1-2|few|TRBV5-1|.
TGCGCCAGCAGCTTGGAGGGGACACCCCGCCATGGCTACACCTTC
CASSLEGTPRHGYTF
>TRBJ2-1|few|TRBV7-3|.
TGTGCCAGCAGCGAAGCCTCCTACAATGAGCAGTTCTTC
CASSEASYNEQFF
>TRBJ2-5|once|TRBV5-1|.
TGCGCCAGCAGCTTTTATCGACGGCAGGAGGCCCAGTACTTC
CASSFYRRQEAQYF
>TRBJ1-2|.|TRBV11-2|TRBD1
TGTGCCAGCAGCCCTACGGGAGGGGGCGCCAACTATGGCTACACCTTC
CASSPTGGGANYGYTF
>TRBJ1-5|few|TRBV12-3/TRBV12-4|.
TGTGCCAGCAGTTTAAGGGGGATCAGAGGGCCCCAGCATTTT
CASSLRGIRGPQHF
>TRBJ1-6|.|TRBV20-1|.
TGCAGTCCGCTAGGGGGGGATAATTCACCCCTCCACTTT
CSPLGGDNSPLHF
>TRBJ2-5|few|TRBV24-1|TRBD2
TGTGCCACCAGTGTAGGTAGCGGGAGGGCCGGAGAGACCCAGTACTTC
CATSVGSGRAGETQYF
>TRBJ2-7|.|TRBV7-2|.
TGTGCCAGCAGCTTATCGTACGAGCAGTACTTC
CASSLSYEQYF
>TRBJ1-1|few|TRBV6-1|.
TGTGCCAGCAGTCTACTGTGGGGTGAAGCTTTCTTT
CASSLLWGEAFF
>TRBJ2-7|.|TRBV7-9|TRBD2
TGTGCCAGCAGCCCGGGACTAGCGGGGGCTTCCTACGAGCAGTACTTC
CASSPGLAGASYEQYF
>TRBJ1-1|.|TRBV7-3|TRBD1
TGTGCCAGCAGCTTAACGGGGTCGGGACAGGGTTTAGCTTTCTTT
CASSLTGSGQGLAFF
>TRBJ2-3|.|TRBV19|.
TGTGCCGTTGGGGGACTGCCCGCAGATACGCAGTATTTT
CAVGGLPADTQYF
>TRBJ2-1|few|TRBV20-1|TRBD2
TGCAGTGCTATCGGAGAGCGGGGACTTGCCGAGCAGTTCTTC
CSAIGERGLAEQFF
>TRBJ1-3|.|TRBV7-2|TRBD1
TGTGCCAGCAGCTGGACAGGAGGACCTGGAAACACCATATATTTT
CASSWTGGPGNTIYF
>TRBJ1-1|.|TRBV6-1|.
TGTGCCAGCAGTGGGGGACTATGGTTTAACGGAGCTTTCTTT
CASSGGLWFNGAFF
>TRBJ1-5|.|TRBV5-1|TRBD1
TGCGCCAGCAGCGCACAGACAGGGGGTCAGCCCCAGCATTTT
CASSAQTGGQPQHF
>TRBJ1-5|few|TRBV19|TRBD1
TGTGCCAGTAGTATGGGACAGGTGGGAAATCAGCCCCAGCATTTT
CASSMGQVGNQPQHF
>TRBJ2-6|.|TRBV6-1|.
TGTGCCAGCAGTCGTCAGGACTCTGGGGCCAACGTCCTGACTTTC
CASSRQDSGANVLTF